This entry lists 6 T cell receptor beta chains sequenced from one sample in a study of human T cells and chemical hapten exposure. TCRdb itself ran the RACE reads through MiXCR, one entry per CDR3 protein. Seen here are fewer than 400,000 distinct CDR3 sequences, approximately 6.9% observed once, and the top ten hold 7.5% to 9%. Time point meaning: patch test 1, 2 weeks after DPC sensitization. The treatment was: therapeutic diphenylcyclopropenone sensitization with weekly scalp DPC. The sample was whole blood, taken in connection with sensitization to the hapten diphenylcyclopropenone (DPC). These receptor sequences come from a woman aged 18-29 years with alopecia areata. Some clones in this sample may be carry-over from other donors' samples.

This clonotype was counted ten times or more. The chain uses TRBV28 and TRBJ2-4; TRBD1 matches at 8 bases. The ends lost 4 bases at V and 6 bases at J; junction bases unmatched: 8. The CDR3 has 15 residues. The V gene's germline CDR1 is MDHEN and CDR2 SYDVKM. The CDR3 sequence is CASSSADRAANIQYF. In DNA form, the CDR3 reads TGTGCCAGCAGTTCAGCGGACAGGGCGGCAAACATTCAGTACTTC.

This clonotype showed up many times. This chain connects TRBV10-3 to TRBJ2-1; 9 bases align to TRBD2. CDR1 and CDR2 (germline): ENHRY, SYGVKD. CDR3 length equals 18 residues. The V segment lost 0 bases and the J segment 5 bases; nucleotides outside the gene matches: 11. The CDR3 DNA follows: TGTGCCATCAGTGAGTCGACGGGCGGGGGGGCCGAGCACAATGAGCAGTTCTTC. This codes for CAISESTGGGAEHNEQFF.

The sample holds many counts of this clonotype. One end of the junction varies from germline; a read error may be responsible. DNA of the CDR3: TGTGCCAGCAGCTTAGAGGGGACAGATACGCAGTATTTT. Its protein is CASSLEGTDTQYF. The chain links TRBV5-1 to TRBJ2-3; D could derive from TRBD1 or TRBD2 (5 bases each). The CDR3 runs 13 residues. Germline CDR1 and CDR2: SGHRS and YFSETQ. Variable domain in full (rest from reference TRBV5-1 and TRBJ2-3): KAGVTQTPRYLIKTRGQQVTLSCSPISGHRSVSWYQQTPGQGLQFLFEYFSETQRNKGNFPGRFSGRQFSNSRSEMNVSTLELGDSALYLCASSLEGTDTQYFGPGTRLTVL.

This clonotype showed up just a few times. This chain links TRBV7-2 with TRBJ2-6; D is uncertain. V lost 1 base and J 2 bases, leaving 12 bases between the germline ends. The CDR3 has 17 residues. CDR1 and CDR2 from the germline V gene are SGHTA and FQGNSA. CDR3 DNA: TGTGCCAGCAGCTTAGAAAACGGGCTGCCTGGGGCCAACGTCCTGACTTTC. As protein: CASSLENGLPGANVLTF.

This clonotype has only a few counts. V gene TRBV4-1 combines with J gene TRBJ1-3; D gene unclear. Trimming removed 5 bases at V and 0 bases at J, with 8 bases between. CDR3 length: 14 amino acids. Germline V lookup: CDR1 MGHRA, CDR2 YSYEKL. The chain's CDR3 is CASSRANSGNTIYF. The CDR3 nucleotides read TGCGCCAGCAGCAGGGCAAACTCTGGAAACACCATATATTTT.

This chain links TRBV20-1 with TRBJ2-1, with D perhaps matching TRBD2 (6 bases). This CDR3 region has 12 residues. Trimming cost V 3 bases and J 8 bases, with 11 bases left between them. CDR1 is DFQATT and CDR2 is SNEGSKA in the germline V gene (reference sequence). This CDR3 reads CSASFWRDEQFF. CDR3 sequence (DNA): TGCAGTGCTAGCTTCTGGAGGGATGAGCAGTTCTTC.